This TCR beta chain appears in the sequencing data of a study of regulatory T cells in long-lasting Graves disease. Whole-study findings and limits: Under persistent disease, TRBV28, TRBJ1-2 and TRBJ2-5 were used preferentially. Compared with new cases, persistent Graves' patients showed reduced TCR diversity.

Trimming cost V 11 bases and J 3 bases, with 14 bases left between them. The V gene's germline CDR1 is MNHEY and CDR2 SMNVEV (reference sequence). The CDR3 has 13 residues. The sample's time point: newly diagnosed GD, antithyroid drugs for less than 3 months. Researchers made the TCR library from RNA that was extracted from PBMCs. This clonotype was counted many times. The antigen is not known. Combining iRepertoire HTBI primers with Arm-PCR of CDR3 regions, the authors built TCR beta libraries. Each CDR3 protein gets one entry after TCRdb re-called the multiplex PCR reads with MiXCR. The sample consists of about 220,000 distinct CDR3 sequences, roughly a fifth of them appearing once. The data were also submitted as part of a second study, on T cells in Graves' hyperthyroidism and ophthalmopathy. From that second work: Patients counted as stable if ophthalmopathy did not develop within 18 months.

The chain carries TRBV27 and TRBJ2-4; no firm D call. This clonotype was sampled from a woman aged 25 to 39 with Graves disease. The sequencing here drew on peripheral blood mononuclear cells (PBMCs), taken at new diagnosis, from a patient treated with antithyroid drugs. CDR3 sequence (DNA): TGTGCCCCTTCCTGGGTCGACAAAAACATTCAGTACTTC. Its translation is CAPSWVDKNIQYF.